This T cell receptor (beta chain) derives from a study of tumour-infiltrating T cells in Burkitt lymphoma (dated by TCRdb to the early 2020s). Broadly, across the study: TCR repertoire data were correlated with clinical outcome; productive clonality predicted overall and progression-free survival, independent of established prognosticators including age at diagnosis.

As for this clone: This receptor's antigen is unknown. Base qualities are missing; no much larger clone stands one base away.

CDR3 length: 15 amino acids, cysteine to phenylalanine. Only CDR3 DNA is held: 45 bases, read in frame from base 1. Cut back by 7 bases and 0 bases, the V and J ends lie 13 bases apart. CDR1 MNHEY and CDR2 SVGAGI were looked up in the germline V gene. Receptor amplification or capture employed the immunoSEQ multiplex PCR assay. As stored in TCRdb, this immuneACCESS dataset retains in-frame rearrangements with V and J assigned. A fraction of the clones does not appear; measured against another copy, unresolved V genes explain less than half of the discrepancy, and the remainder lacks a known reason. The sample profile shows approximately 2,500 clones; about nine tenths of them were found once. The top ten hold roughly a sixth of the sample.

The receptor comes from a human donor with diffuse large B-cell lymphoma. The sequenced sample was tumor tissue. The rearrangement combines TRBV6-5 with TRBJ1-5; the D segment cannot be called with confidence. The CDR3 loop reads CASNPGRPSNQPQHF. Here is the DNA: TGTGCCAGCAACCCTGGACGGCCTAGCAATCAGCCCCAGCATTTT.